This TCR beta chain was documented in a study of T cell repertoires in cytomegalovirus infection. Across the whole study: In public TCR beta signatures, there were indications of both CMV infection and matching HLA type. Overall study findings and caveats: Frequencies of public TCR beta families were cumulated, and this identified carriers of CMV plus the relevant HLA. HLA-C-restricted, CMV-specific TCR beta clonotypes were dominant ex vivo.

Points on this clonotype: Its antigen is unidentified.

TCRdb itself ran the reads through MiXCR, one entry per CDR3 protein. The repertoire holds 200,000 to 250,000 distinct CDR3 sequences, with 12% as singletons. The sequencing input was PBMCs. This TCR was sampled from a human donor in good health (CMV status not recorded). Some clones in this sample may be carry-over from other donors' samples.

The CDR3, as DNA: TGTGCCACCAGCAGAGATCTCGGGACGGCGACTGCTTCTCAAGAGACCCAGTACTTC. This gives the protein CATSRDLGTATASQETQYF. The gene calls are TRBV15 and TRBJ2-5; D possibly uses TRBD1 or TRBD2 (5 bases each). Germline CDR1 reads LNHNV; CDR2 reads YYDKDF (reference sequence). V was trimmed by 0 bases and J by 2 bases, leaving 22 bases between them. This CDR3 has 19 amino acids.